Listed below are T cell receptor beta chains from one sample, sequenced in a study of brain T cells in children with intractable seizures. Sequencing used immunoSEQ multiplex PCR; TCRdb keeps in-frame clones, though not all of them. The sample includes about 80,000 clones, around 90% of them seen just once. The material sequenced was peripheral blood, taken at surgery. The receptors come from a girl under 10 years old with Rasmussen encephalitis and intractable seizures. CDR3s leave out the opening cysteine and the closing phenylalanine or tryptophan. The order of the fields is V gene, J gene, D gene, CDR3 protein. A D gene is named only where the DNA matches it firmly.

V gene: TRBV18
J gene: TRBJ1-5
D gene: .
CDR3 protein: ASSPTPPRGNQPQH

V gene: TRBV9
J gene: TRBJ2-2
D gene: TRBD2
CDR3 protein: ASSALAGYTGELF

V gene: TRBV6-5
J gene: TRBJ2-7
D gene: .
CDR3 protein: ASSPINRRTYEQY

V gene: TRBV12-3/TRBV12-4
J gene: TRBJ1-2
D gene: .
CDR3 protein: ASSFLGVAGYT

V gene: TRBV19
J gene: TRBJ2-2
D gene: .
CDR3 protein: ASSNRRGVTGELF

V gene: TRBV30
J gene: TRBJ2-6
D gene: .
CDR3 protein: AWSVRWGIPSGANVLT

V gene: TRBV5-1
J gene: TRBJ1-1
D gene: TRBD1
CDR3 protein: ASSGQRGGSTEAF

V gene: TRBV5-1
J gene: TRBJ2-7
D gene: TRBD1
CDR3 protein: ASSLGTGYEQY

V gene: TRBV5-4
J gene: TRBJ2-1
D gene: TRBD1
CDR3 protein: ASSFTGVVSNEQF

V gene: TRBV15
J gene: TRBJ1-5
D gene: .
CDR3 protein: ATSRGFTGRRYNQPQH

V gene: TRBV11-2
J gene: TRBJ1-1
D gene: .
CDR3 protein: ASSLSQPNTEAF

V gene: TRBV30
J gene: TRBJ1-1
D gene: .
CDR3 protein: AWISLRTVNTEAF

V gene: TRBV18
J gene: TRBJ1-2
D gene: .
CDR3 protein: ASSPPLTGGYGYT

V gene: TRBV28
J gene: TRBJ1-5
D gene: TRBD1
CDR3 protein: ASSFFDRESNQPQH

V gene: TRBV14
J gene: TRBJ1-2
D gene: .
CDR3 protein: ASSQDPGLEANYGYT

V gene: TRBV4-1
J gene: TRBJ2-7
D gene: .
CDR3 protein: ASSQYGGSYEQY

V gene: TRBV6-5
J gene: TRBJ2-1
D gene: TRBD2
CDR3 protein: ASSYRGLAWNEQF

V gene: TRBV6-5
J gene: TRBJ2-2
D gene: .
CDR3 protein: ASSYSIGETGELF

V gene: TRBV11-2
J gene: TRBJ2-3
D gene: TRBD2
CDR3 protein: ASSGRGAGGGDTQY

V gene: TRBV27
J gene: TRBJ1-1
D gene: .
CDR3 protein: ASSGAGPVTEAF